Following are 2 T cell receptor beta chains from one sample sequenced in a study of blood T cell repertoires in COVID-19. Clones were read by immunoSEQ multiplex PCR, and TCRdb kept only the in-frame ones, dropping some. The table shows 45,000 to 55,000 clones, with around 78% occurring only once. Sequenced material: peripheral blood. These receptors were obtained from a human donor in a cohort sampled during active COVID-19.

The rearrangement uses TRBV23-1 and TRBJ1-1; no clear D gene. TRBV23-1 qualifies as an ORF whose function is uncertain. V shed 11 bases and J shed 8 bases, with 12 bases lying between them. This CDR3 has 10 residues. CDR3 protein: CAAPRLEAFF. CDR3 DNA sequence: TGCGCCGCACCCCGCCTAGAAGCTTTCTTT.

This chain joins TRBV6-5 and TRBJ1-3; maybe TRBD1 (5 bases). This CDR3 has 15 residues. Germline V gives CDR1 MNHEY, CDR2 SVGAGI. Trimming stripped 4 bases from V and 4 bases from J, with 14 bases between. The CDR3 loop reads CASSLSRGAGNTIYF. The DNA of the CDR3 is TGTGCCAGCAGTTTATCAAGGGGCGCAGGAAACACCATATATTTT.